Listed below are T cell receptor beta chains from one sample, sequenced in a study of siplizumab effects on memory and regulatory T cells. Sequencing used immunoSEQ multiplex PCR; TCRdb keeps in-frame clones, though not all of them. Of about 56,000 clones in the sample, less than 98% were seen once. Sequencing input: naive CD8+ T cells sorted from blood. The receptors shown here come from a human donor in good health. The CDR3 runs from the conserved cysteine through the conserved F or W. The order of the fields is D gene, J gene, clone size, V gene, CDR3 protein, CDR3 DNA. A D gene is named only where the DNA matches it firmly. Rows give clone size only sometimes, using once, few, many, or a class for an expanded clone.

d_call: NA; j_call: TRBJ1-1; clone_size: NA; v_call: TRBV5-4; cdr3_aa: CASSLRTGRAEAFF; cdr3_nt: TGTGCCAGCAGCTTGCGAACGGGAAGGGCTGAAGCTTTCTTT
d_call: NA; j_call: TRBJ2-1; clone_size: NA; v_call: TRBV27; cdr3_aa: CASARDNEQFF; cdr3_nt: TGTGCCAGCGCCCGCGACAATGAGCAGTTCTTC
d_call: TRBD1; j_call: TRBJ1-4; clone_size: once; v_call: TRBV7-9; cdr3_aa: CASSQLGQRNEKLFF; cdr3_nt: TGTGCCAGCAGTCAACTGGGACAGCGGAATGAAAAACTGTTTTTT
d_call: NA; j_call: TRBJ2-1; clone_size: NA; v_call: TRBV15; cdr3_aa: CATSDGIRSYNEQFF; cdr3_nt: TGTGCCACCAGCGATGGGATAAGGTCCTACAATGAGCAGTTCTTC
d_call: TRBD1; j_call: TRBJ2-2; clone_size: NA; v_call: TRBV9; cdr3_aa: CASSAGQGAPGELFF; cdr3_nt: TGTGCCAGCAGCGCAGGACAGGGGGCCCCCGGGGAGCTGTTTTTT
d_call: NA; j_call: TRBJ2-7; clone_size: NA; v_call: TRBV29-1; cdr3_aa: CSVAEFLGDYEQYF; cdr3_nt: TGCAGCGTTGCCGAATTCTTAGGTGACTACGAGCAGTACTTC
d_call: TRBD1; j_call: TRBJ2-5; clone_size: NA; v_call: TRBV5-8; cdr3_aa: CASSWTGEETQYF; cdr3_nt: TGTGCCAGCAGCTGGACAGGGGAAGAGACCCAGTACTTC
d_call: NA; j_call: TRBJ1-2; clone_size: NA; v_call: TRBV28; cdr3_aa: CASSGGTNYGYTF; cdr3_nt: TGTGCCAGCAGTGGAGGAACTAACTATGGCTACACCTTC
d_call: NA; j_call: TRBJ2-3; clone_size: NA; v_call: TRBV5-5; cdr3_aa: CASSLDGMALQYF; cdr3_nt: TGTGCCAGCAGCTTGGACGGGATGGCGCTGCAGTATTTT
d_call: NA; j_call: TRBJ1-3; clone_size: NA; v_call: TRBV11-2; cdr3_aa: CASSWGEVHGNTIYF; cdr3_nt: TGTGCCAGCAGCTGGGGAGAAGTTCACGGAAACACCATATATTTT
d_call: TRBD2; j_call: TRBJ2-1; clone_size: NA; v_call: TRBV30; cdr3_aa: CAGTYSGSRHEQFF; cdr3_nt: TGTGCCGGAACATATAGCGGGAGTCGCCATGAGCAGTTCTTC
d_call: TRBD2; j_call: TRBJ2-1; clone_size: NA; v_call: TRBV28; cdr3_aa: CASSLGTSGRSNEQFF; cdr3_nt: TGTGCCAGCAGTTTAGGGACTAGCGGGCGCTCCAATGAGCAGTTCTTC
d_call: NA; j_call: TRBJ1-1; clone_size: NA; v_call: TRBV5-4; cdr3_aa: CASSGNTEAFF; cdr3_nt: TGTGCCAGCAGCGGAAACACTGAAGCTTTCTTT
d_call: TRBD2; j_call: TRBJ2-2; clone_size: NA; v_call: TRBV29-1; cdr3_aa: CSVEWREWHGELFF; cdr3_nt: TGCAGCGTTGAATGGCGGGAGTGGCACGGGGAGCTGTTTTTT
d_call: TRBD1; j_call: TRBJ2-7; clone_size: NA; v_call: TRBV6-5; cdr3_aa: CASSTSGTGAYEQYF; cdr3_nt: TGTGCCAGCAGCACCTCCGGGACAGGGGCCTACGAGCAGTACTTC
d_call: NA; j_call: TRBJ1-2; clone_size: NA; v_call: TRBV11-3; cdr3_aa: CASSYGGLGGYTF; cdr3_nt: TGTGCCAGCAGCTACGGGGGCCTCGGAGGCTACACCTTC
d_call: TRBD2; j_call: TRBJ2-3; clone_size: once; v_call: TRBV14; cdr3_aa: CASSQASGGRAYTQYF; cdr3_nt: TGTGCCAGCAGCCAAGCTTCTGGCGGGAGGGCCTATACGCAGTATTTT
d_call: NA; j_call: TRBJ2-1; clone_size: NA; v_call: TRBV7-7; cdr3_aa: CASSLALVNEQFF; cdr3_nt: TGTGCTAGCAGCTTAGCCCTAGTGAATGAGCAGTTCTTC
d_call: NA; j_call: TRBJ1-5; clone_size: NA; v_call: TRBV5-8; cdr3_aa: CASSLRGRNQPQHF; cdr3_nt: TGTGCCAGCAGCTTGAGGGGACGCAATCAGCCCCAGCATTTT
d_call: NA; j_call: TRBJ2-1; clone_size: NA; v_call: TRBV9; cdr3_aa: CASSAQGRGEQFF; cdr3_nt: TGTGCCAGCAGCGCACAGGGTAGGGGTGAGCAGTTCTTC
d_call: NA; j_call: TRBJ2-2; clone_size: NA; v_call: TRBV19; cdr3_aa: CASSISPAVGELFF; cdr3_nt: TGTGCCAGTAGTATATCGCCGGCTGTAGGGGAGCTGTTTTTT
d_call: TRBD2; j_call: TRBJ2-3; clone_size: NA; v_call: TRBV14; cdr3_aa: CASSPRLAEGDTQYF; cdr3_nt: TGTGCCAGCAGCCCGCGACTAGCTGAGGGAGATACGCAGTATTTT
d_call: TRBD1; j_call: TRBJ2-3; clone_size: NA; v_call: TRBV7-8; cdr3_aa: CASSRVTGASTDTQYF; cdr3_nt: TGTGCCAGCAGCCGAGTCACAGGGGCCTCCACAGATACGCAGTATTTT
d_call: NA; j_call: TRBJ1-2; clone_size: NA; v_call: TRBV27; cdr3_aa: CASSLRGSGGYGYTF; cdr3_nt: TGTGCCAGCAGTTTGAGGGGTTCGGGTGGCTATGGCTACACCTTC
d_call: NA; j_call: TRBJ2-7; clone_size: NA; v_call: TRBV27; cdr3_aa: CASSSGEWSYEQYF; cdr3_nt: TGTGCCAGCAGTTCAGGTGAATGGTCCTACGAGCAGTACTTC
d_call: NA; j_call: TRBJ2-3; clone_size: NA; v_call: TRBV9; cdr3_aa: CASSARYSTDTQYF; cdr3_nt: TGTGCCAGCAGCGCGAGGTATAGCACAGATACGCAGTATTTT
d_call: NA; j_call: TRBJ1-1; clone_size: NA; v_call: TRBV6-5; cdr3_aa: CASSSDGNEAFF; cdr3_nt: TGTGCCAGCAGTTCGGACGGAAATGAAGCTTTCTTT
d_call: NA; j_call: TRBJ1-2; clone_size: NA; v_call: TRBV2; cdr3_aa: CASSEGAGISVYGYTF; cdr3_nt: TGTGCCAGCAGTGAGGGCGCGGGGATCAGTGTCTATGGCTACACCTTC
d_call: TRBD1; j_call: TRBJ2-7; clone_size: NA; v_call: TRBV7-9; cdr3_aa: CASSLGTGGEQYF; cdr3_nt: TGTGCCAGCAGCTTAGGGACAGGGGGCGAGCAGTACTTC
d_call: NA; j_call: TRBJ2-3; clone_size: NA; v_call: TRBV5-1; cdr3_aa: CASSLYPGKTDTQYF; cdr3_nt: TGCGCCAGCAGCTTGTACCCAGGGAAGACAGATACGCAGTATTTT
d_call: NA; j_call: TRBJ2-2; clone_size: NA; v_call: TRBV5-1; cdr3_aa: CASSPQLNTGELFF; cdr3_nt: TGCGCCAGCAGCCCTCAGCTCAACACCGGGGAGCTGTTTTTT
d_call: TRBD1; j_call: TRBJ1-1; clone_size: NA; v_call: TRBV27; cdr3_aa: CASSSTYRGLTEAFF; cdr3_nt: TGTGCCAGCAGTTCCACCTACAGGGGGCTCACTGAAGCTTTCTTT
d_call: NA; j_call: TRBJ1-2; clone_size: NA; v_call: TRBV27; cdr3_aa: CASGWTANYGYTF; cdr3_nt: TGTGCCAGCGGGTGGACAGCCAACTATGGCTACACCTTC
d_call: TRBD2; j_call: TRBJ2-1; clone_size: NA; v_call: TRBV10-1; cdr3_aa: CASSGTGLAGTYNEQFF; cdr3_nt: TGCGCCAGCAGTGGGACCGGACTAGCGGGAACCTACAATGAGCAGTTCTTC
d_call: TRBD2; j_call: TRBJ2-1; clone_size: NA; v_call: TRBV14; cdr3_aa: CASTLAGGHNEQFF; cdr3_nt: TGTGCCAGCACCCTAGCGGGAGGACACAATGAGCAGTTCTTC
d_call: TRBD2; j_call: TRBJ2-1; clone_size: NA; v_call: TRBV29-1; cdr3_aa: CSVEGSSGAYNEQFF; cdr3_nt: TGCAGCGTTGAAGGGAGTAGCGGGGCCTACAATGAGCAGTTCTTC
d_call: TRBD2; j_call: TRBJ2-1; clone_size: NA; v_call: TRBV19; cdr3_aa: CASSATSGTSSYNEQFF; cdr3_nt: TGTGCCAGTAGTGCGACTAGCGGAACGAGCTCCTACAATGAGCAGTTCTTC
d_call: NA; j_call: TRBJ2-2; clone_size: NA; v_call: TRBV7-9; cdr3_aa: CASSPVLNTGELFF; cdr3_nt: TGTGCCAGCAGCCCGGTCCTCAACACCGGGGAGCTGTTTTTT
d_call: NA; j_call: TRBJ2-2; clone_size: NA; v_call: TRBV7-2; cdr3_aa: CASSLVSSPYTGELFF; cdr3_nt: TGTGCCAGCAGCTTAGTCTCCAGCCCATACACCGGGGAGCTGTTTTTT
d_call: NA; j_call: TRBJ2-5; clone_size: NA; v_call: TRBV13; cdr3_aa: CASSLGRPRGETQYF; cdr3_nt: TGTGCCAGCAGCTTAGGCAGGCCTCGGGGGGAGACCCAGTACTTC